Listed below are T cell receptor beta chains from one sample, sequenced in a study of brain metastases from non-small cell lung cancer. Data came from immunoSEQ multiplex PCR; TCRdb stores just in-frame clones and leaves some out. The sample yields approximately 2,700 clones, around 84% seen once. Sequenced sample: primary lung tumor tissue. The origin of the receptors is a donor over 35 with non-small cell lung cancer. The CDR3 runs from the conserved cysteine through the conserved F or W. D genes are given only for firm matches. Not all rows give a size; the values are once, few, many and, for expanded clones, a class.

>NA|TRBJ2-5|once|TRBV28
CASTGYFSETQYF
TGTGCCAGCACGGGCTATTTCTCGGAGACCCAGTACTTC
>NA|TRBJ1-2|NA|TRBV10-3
CAISGDTHYGYTF
TGTGCCATCAGTGGGGACACACACTATGGCTACACCTTC
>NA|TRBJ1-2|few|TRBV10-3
CAITPDRNYGYTF
TGTGCCATCACCCCGGACAGAAACTATGGCTACACCTTC
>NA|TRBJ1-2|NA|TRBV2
CATRPGEANYGYTF
TGTGCCACCCGACCTGGGGAAGCTAACTATGGCTACACCTTC
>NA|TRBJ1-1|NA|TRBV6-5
CASARTEAFF
TGTGCCAGCGCGAGGACTGAAGCTTTCTTT
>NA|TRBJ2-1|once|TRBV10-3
CAISVESYNEQFF
TGTGCCATCAGTGTTGAGTCCTACAATGAGCAGTTCTTC
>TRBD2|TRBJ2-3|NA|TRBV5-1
CASSPGLAGSSTDTQYF
TGCGCCAGCAGCCCGGGACTAGCGGGATCTAGCACAGATACGCAGTATTTT
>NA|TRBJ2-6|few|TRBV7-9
CASNRVSGANVLTF
TGTGCCAGCAACAGGGTCTCTGGGGCCAACGTCCTGACTTTC
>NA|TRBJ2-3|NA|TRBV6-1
CASSERGKGTDTQYF
TGTGCCAGCAGTGAAAGGGGCAAAGGCACAGATACGCAGTATTTT
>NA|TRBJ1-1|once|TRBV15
CATSRGTLDRNTEAFF
TGTGCCACCAGCAGGGGCACCTTGGACAGAAACACTGAAGCTTTCTTT
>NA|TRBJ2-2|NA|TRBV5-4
CASTPSSGPGELFF
TGTGCCAGCACCCCCTCATCGGGGCCCGGGGAGCTGTTTTTT
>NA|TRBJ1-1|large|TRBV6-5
CASSEETEAFF
TGTGCCAGCAGCGAGGAGACTGAAGCTTTCTTT
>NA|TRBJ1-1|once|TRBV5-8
CASRPPRVNTEVFF
TGTGCCAGCAGGCCACCACGGGTGAACACTGAAGTTTTCTTT
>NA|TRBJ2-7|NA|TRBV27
CASSDNYEQYF
TGTGCCAGCTCGGATAACTACGAGCAGTACTTC
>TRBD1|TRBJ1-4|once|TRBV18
CASDPRGQREKLFF
TGTGCCAGCGACCCCAGGGGGCAGCGTGAAAAACTGTTTTTT
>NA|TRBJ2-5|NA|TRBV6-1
CASSEQGVRVETQYF
TGTGCCAGCAGTGAACAAGGCGTTAGGGTAGAGACCCAGTACTTC
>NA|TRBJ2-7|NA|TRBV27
CASSTSYEQYF
TGTGCCAGCAGTACTAGCTACGAGCAGTACTTC
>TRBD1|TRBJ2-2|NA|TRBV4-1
CASSQLPYRGQYTGELFF
TGCGCCAGCAGCCAGCTACCTTACAGGGGGCAATACACCGGGGAGCTGTTTTTT
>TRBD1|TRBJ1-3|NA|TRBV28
CASSTPTGYSGNTIYF
TGTGCCAGCAGTACCCCGACAGGGTACTCTGGAAACACCATATATTTT
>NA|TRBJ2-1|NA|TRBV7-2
CASSRGALAVYNEQFF
TGTGCCAGCAGCCGGGGGGCGCTAGCGGTTTACAATGAGCAGTTCTTC
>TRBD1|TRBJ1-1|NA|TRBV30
CAWTTARGLNTEAFF
TGTGCCTGGACTACCGCCAGGGGGTTGAACACTGAAGCTTTCTTT
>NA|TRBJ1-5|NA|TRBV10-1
CASGRNQPQHF
TGCGCCAGCGGTCGCAATCAGCCCCAGCATTTT
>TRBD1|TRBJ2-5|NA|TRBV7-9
CASSPQGNQETQYF
TGTGCCAGCAGCCCACAGGGGAACCAAGAGACCCAGTACTTC
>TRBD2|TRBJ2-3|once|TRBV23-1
CASTQVGLAGANTQYF
TGCGCCAGCACTCAAGTGGGACTAGCGGGAGCAAATACGCAGTATTTT
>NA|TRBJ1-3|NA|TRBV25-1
CASSDPGTLGNTIYF
TGTGCCAGCAGTGATCCCGGGACCCTTGGAAACACCATATATTTT
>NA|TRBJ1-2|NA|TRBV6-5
CASSRQENRGYTF
TGTGCTAGCAGCCGACAGGAGAACCGCGGCTACACCTTC
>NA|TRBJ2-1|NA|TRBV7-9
CASSLQSEQFF
TGTGCCAGCAGCTTACAGTCTGAGCAGTTCTTC
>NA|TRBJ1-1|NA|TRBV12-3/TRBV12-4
CASSSAEAFF
TGTGCCAGCAGTTCGGCTGAAGCTTTCTTT
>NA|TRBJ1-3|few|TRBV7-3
CASSLSGGFGNTIYF
TGTGCCAGCAGCTTAAGTGGAGGGTTTGGGAACACCATATATTTT
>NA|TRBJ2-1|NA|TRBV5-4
CASSGNGSSYNEQFF
TGTGCCAGCAGTGGTAACGGGAGCTCCTACAATGAGCAGTTCTTC
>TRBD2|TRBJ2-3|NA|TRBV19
CASSTTSGSTDTQYF
TGTGCCAGTAGTACGACTAGCGGGAGCACAGATACGCAGTATTTT
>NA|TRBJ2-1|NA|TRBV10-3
CAIRDPGGRVDNEQFF
TGTGCCATCAGGGACCCCGGAGGCAGGGTAGACAATGAGCAGTTCTTC
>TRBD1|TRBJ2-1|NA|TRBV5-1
CASSLGQGATNEQFF
TGCGCCAGCAGCTTGGGACAGGGGGCGACCAATGAGCAGTTCTTC
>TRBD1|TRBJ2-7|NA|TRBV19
CASSMGTVSFYEQYF
TGTGCCAGTAGTATGGGGACAGTAAGCTTCTACGAGCAGTACTTC
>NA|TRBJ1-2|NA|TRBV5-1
CASSPIQGGHGYTF
TGCGCCAGCAGCCCGATCCAAGGGGGTCATGGCTACACCTTC
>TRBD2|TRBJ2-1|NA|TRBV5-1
CASSDAGLAGIGEQFF
TGCGCCAGCAGCGACGCCGGACTAGCGGGTATTGGTGAGCAGTTCTTC
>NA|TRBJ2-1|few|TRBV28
CASSPGQGGSYNEQFF
TGTGCCAGCAGCCCTGGTCAGGGGGGGTCCTACAATGAGCAGTTCTTC
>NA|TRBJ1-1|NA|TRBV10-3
CAISEGGNTEAFF
TGTGCCATCAGTGAAGGGGGGAACACTGAAGCTTTCTTT
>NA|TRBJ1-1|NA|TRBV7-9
CASSLGGAGNTEAFF
TGTGCCAGCAGCTTGGGGGGGGCAGGGAACACTGAAGCTTTCTTT
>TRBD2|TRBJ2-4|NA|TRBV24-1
CAKHSGRARFEGLLAKNIQYF
TGTGCCAAGCATAGCGGGAGAGCCAGGTTTGAGGGGTTACTAGCCAAAAACATTCAGTACTTC
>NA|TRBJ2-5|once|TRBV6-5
CASSSGGRETQYF
TGTGCCAGCAGTTCCGGCGGCCGAGAGACCCAGTACTTC
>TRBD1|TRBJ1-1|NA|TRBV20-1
CSASTRDRGNLNTEAFF
TGCAGTGCTAGTACCCGGGACAGGGGTAATTTGAACACTGAAGCTTTCTTT
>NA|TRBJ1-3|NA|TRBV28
CASRHRFPSNRESGDTIYF
TGTGCCAGCAGACATCGATTCCCCTCCAACAGGGAAAGTGGAGACACCATATATTTT
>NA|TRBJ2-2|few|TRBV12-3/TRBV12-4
CASSLGTGELFF
TGTGCCAGCAGTTTAGGCACCGGGGAGCTGTTTTTT
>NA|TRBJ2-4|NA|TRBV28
CASSRSDTNIQYF
TGTGCCAGCAGCCGTAGCGATACGAACATTCAGTACTTC
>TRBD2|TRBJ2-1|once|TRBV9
CASSVFPAGLNEQFF
TGTGCCAGCAGCGTATTCCCAGCGGGACTCAATGAGCAGTTCTTC
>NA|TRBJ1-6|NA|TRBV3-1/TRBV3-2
CASSQMAGVYNSPLHF
TGTGCCAGCAGCCAAATGGCCGGCGTTTATAATTCACCCCTCCACTTT
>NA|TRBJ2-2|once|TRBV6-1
CASSEYEAGELFF
TGTGCCAGCAGTGAATATGAGGCCGGGGAGCTGTTTTTT
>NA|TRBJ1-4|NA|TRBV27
CASSLLSPYSNEKLFF
TGTGCCAGCAGTTTATTGAGTCCCTACTCTAATGAAAAACTGTTTTTT
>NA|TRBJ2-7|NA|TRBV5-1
CASSFSSSYEQYF
TGTGCCAGCAGCTTCTCCAGCTCCTACGAGCAGTACTTC
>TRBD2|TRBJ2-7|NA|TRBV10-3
CAAASGTSDSYEQYF
TGTGCCGCCGCTTCCGGGACTAGCGACTCTTACGAGCAGTACTTC
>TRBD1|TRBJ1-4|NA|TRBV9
CASSIQGTTNEKLFF
TGTGCCAGCAGCATACAGGGGACAACTAATGAAAAACTGTTTTTT
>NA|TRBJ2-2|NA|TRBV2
CASRLMDTDTGELFF
TGTGCCAGCAGACTAATGGACACCGACACCGGGGAGCTGTTTTTT
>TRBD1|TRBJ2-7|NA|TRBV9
CASSISTGQYEQYF
TGTGCCAGCAGCATCTCGACAGGGCAGTACGAGCAGTACTTC
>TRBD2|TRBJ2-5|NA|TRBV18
CASSPSRAGGGETQYF
TGTGCCAGCTCACCCTCCCGAGCGGGAGGTGGAGAGACCCAGTACTTC
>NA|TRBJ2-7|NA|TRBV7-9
CASSLEYEQYF
TGTGCCAGCAGCTTAGAGTACGAGCAGTACTTC
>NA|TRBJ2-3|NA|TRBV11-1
CASSLATGTDTQYF
TGTGCCAGCAGCTTAGCGACGGGGACAGATACGCAGTATTTT
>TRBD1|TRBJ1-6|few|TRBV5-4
CASSPGQGAQQSPLHF
TGTGCCAGCAGCCCTGGACAGGGGGCGCAGCAGTCACCCCTCCACTTT
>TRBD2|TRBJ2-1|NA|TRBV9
CASSPQLAGNEQFF
TGTGCCAGTAGCCCCCAACTAGCGGGCAATGAGCAGTTCTTC